A single sample is the source of the 7 T cell receptor beta chains below, sequenced in a study of cytomegalovirus exposure and HLA in healthy donors. Profiled with immunoSEQ multiplex PCR; TCRdb holds only in-frame clones, not every one. In the table there are 95,000 to 150,000 clones, approximately 81% of which are singletons. Sequencing was done on a sample of PBMCs. All receptors come from a woman in her twenties or thirties in good health and CMV-seronegative.

The rearrangement links TRBV7-9 to TRBJ1-3; the D is unclear. Germline values: CDR1 SEHNR, CDR2 FQNEAQ (reference sequence). This CDR3 comprises 17 residues. Trimming shortened V by 2 bases and J by 4 bases, and 18 bases separated the two germline ends. This chain's CDR3 is CASSLLGGRLRGNTIYF. The CDR3 DNA reads as TGTGCCAGCAGCTTATTAGGAGGGAGGCTCAGAGGAAACACCATATATTTT.

The rearrangement uses TRBV29-1 and TRBJ2-3; 9 bases align to TRBD2. The junction had 10 bases not matched to a gene; V was cut back by 0 bases and J by 3 bases. Germline CDR1 reads SQVTM; CDR2 reads ANQGSEA. The CDR3 is 17 amino acids. The CDR3 is CSVEDRGRGGRTDTQYF. CDR3 coding DNA: TGCAGCGTTGAAGATCGAGGGCGGGGGGGCCGGACAGATACGCAGTATTTT.

V is TRBV7-2 and J is TRBJ2-5; 12 nucleotides align to TRBD2. This CDR3 comprises 16 residues. The V segment lost 2 bases and the J segment 4 bases; nucleotides outside the gene matches: 5. Germline assignment: CDR1 SGHTA and CDR2 FQGNSA. The CDR3 here is CASSLLAGGSTETQYF. In nucleotides, the CDR3 is TGTGCCAGCAGCTTACTAGCGGGGGGGTCTACAGAGACCCAGTACTTC.

The rearrangement joins TRBV13 to TRBJ1-6; TRBD1 agrees at 10 bases. This CDR3 contains 15 residues. Germline V gene data show CDR1 as PRHDT and CDR2 as FYEKMQ (reference sequence). V was pared by 0 bases and J by 10 bases, with 3 bases of the junction left unmatched. This CDR3 reads CASSLGEGQGSPLHF. In nucleotides, the CDR3 is TGTGCCAGCAGCTTAGGCGAGGGACAGGGGTCACCCCTCCACTTT.

This chain connects TRBV7-2 to TRBJ1-2; tentatively, D is TRBD1 (6 bases). This CDR3 spans 13 amino acids. V was trimmed by 5 bases and J by 2 bases, leaving 9 bases between them. The germline gives CDR1 SGHTA, CDR2 FQGNSA. The CDR3 region is CASSPDRNYGYTF. DNA of the CDR3: TGTGCCAGCAGCCCAGACAGGAACTATGGCTACACCTTC.

The chain recombines TRBV6-6 with TRBJ2-7; perhaps TRBD2 as D (5 bases). The CDR3 length is 13 residues. Trimming shortened V by 8 bases and J by 3 bases, and 14 bases separated the two germline ends. CDR1 and CDR2 from the germline V gene are MNHNY and SVGAGI (reference sequence). The CDR3 region is CASGLGEVYEQYF. The CDR3 region has the DNA TGTGCCAGCGGACTGGGTGAAGTCTACGAGCAGTACTTC.

The table lists this clone with a few counts. This chain joins TRBV19 and TRBJ1-6, with a tentative D call TRBD1 (5 bases). Trimming took off 5 bases at V and 5 bases at J, with 13 bases between the two ends. The CDR3 contains 15 residues. Germline V gives CDR1 LNHDA, CDR2 SQIVND (reference sequence). CDR3 residues: CASSGAGVNNSPLHF. CDR3 in DNA: TGTGCCAGTAGTGGGGCAGGCGTCAATAATTCACCCCTCCACTTT.